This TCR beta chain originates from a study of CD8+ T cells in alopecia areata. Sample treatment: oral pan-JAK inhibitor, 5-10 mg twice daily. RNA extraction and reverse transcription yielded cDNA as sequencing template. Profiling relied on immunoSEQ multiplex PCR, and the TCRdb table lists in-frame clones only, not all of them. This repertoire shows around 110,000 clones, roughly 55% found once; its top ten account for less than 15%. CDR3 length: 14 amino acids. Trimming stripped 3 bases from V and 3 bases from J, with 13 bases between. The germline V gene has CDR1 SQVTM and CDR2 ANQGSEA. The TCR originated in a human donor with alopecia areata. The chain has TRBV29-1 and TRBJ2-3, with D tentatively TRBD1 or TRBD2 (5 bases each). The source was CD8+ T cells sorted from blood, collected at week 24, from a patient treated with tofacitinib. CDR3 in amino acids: CSVDWGTDTDTQYF. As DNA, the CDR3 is TGCAGCGTTGACTGGGGGACCGATACAGATACGCAGTATTTT.